A single sample is the source of the 2 T cell receptor beta chains below, sequenced in a study of molecular identifiers for immune sequencing clone quantification. Each CDR3 protein is one row after TCRdb ran MiXCR on the PCR reads. The sample has nearly 55,000 distinct CDR3 sequences, 35% to 40% seen once; the top ten hold 3.8%. Input material: naive CD8+ T cells from blood, with Jurkat cell RNA spiked in. Indicated subset: FACS-sorted CD8+CD4-CCR7+CD45RA+ naive T cells. These TCRs come from a human donor in good health. Some libraries in this study had Jurkat cell RNA spiked in.

This rearrangement joins TRBV12-3 or TRBV12-4 to TRBJ2-7; D is ambiguous. The CDR3 sequence is 12 residues long. V was cut by 6 bases and J by 0 bases, with 6 bases left in between. The DNA for the CDR3 is TGTGCCAGCAGGGGCGTCTCCTACGAGCAGTACTTC. The encoded protein is CASRGVSYEQYF.

Regarding this clonotype: Since a much larger clone is just one base distant, this may be a read error. This rearrangement joins TRBV20-1 to TRBJ2-4, with 9 bases lining up with TRBD1. CDR3 length equals 13 residues. The V gene's germline CDR1 is DFQATT and CDR2 SNEGSKA (reference sequence). Trimming removed 6 bases from V and 7 bases from J; junction bases left unmatched: 7. CDR3 bases: TGCAGTGCCCCACAGGGGGCGACGAACATTCAGTACTTC. Encoded protein: CSAPQGATNIQYF.